The 22 T cell receptor beta chains in this list originate from one sample, sequenced in a study of T cells in Graves' hyperthyroidism and ophthalmopathy. TCR beta CDR3 region amplification was performed from RNA transcripts. The TCR CDR3 first-round RT-PCR relied on the HTBI primer set. TCRdb redid the calling of the multiplex PCR reads with MiXCR, one entry per CDR3 protein. The data contain under 400,000 distinct CDR3 sequences, over 11% of them singletons. Specimen: blood. These receptors were obtained from a woman in her sixties with Graves' hyperthyroidism.

This clonotype was seen at least ten times. The chain couples TRBV2 to TRBJ1-4; D not certain. Germline CDR1 and CDR2: SNHLY and FYNNEI. This CDR3 has 14 amino acids. Trimming removed 8 bases at V and 0 bases at J, with 10 bases between. The CDR3 nucleotides read TGTGCCAGCGAAGGGAGCTCAACTAATGAAAAACTGTTTTTT. Amino acids: CASEGSSTNEKLFF. Full variable domain (remainder filled in from reference TRBV2 and TRBJ1-4): EPEVTQTPSHQVTQMGQEVILRCVPISNHLYFYWYRQILGQKVEFLVSFYNNEISEKSEIFDDQFSVERPDGSNFTLKIRSTKLEDSAMYFCASEGSSTNEKLFFGSGTQLSVL.

This clonotype was detected many times. The V gene is TRBV11-2, the J gene TRBJ2-3; D gene ambiguous. Per germline, CDR1 SGHAT and CDR2 FQNNGV. With 5 bases removed from V and 6 bases from J, the gap between germline ends came to 6 bases. The CDR3 is 11 amino acids. The CDR3 DNA reads as TGTGCCAGCAGCCCCGGCGATACGCAGTATTTT. Its protein is CASSPGDTQYF.

This clonotype was observed at least ten times. This chain connects TRBV6-1 to TRBJ1-2; TRBD1 aligns across 11 bases. This CDR3 is built from 14 residues. Germline-derived CDR1 and CDR2 are MNHNS and SASEGT. The trim removed 6 bases at V and 7 bases at J, leaving 7 bases unmatched. The CDR3 here is CASRARTGGSGYTF. CDR3 sequence (DNA): TGTGCCAGCAGGGCCCGGACAGGGGGCAGTGGCTACACCTTC.

The rearrangement joins TRBV29-1 to TRBJ1-4; the D is unclear. Per the germline V gene, CDR1 is SQVTM and CDR2 is ANQGSEA. This CDR3 is built from 14 residues. The V end lost 3 bases, the J end lost 0 bases, and 8 bases lay between the germline ends. CDR3 region: CSVEVGATNEKLFF. Here the CDR3 DNA reads TGCAGCGTTGAGGTCGGAGCAACTAATGAAAAACTGTTTTTT.

This clonotype occurred many times. The chain has TRBV7-9 and TRBJ1-2; tentatively, D is TRBD1 (5 bases). The CDR3 loop spans 15 amino acids. CDR1 and CDR2 from the germline V gene are SEHNR and FQNEAQ (reference sequence). V gave up 3 bases and J gave up 5 bases, with 16 bases separating them. This CDR3 is CASSLARQINYGYTF. The CDR3 nucleotides are TGTGCCAGCAGCTTGGCGAGACAGATAAATTATGGCTACACCTTC.

In its sample, this clonotype was seen a few times. The V and J genes are TRBV10-2 and TRBJ1-5; D is unclear. The CDR3 consists of 13 residues. The germline V gene encodes CDR1 WSHSY and CDR2 SAAADI. V was trimmed by 8 bases and J by 9 bases, leaving 17 bases between them. The CDR3 region is CASWAGSIAPQHF. CDR3 nucleotide sequence: TGCGCCAGCTGGGCCGGCTCGATCGCGCCCCAGCATTTT.

This clonotype was counted only a few times. V gene TRBV7-9 combines with J gene TRBJ2-5; tentatively, D is TRBD2 (6 bases). This CDR3 contains 15 residues. Per germline, CDR1 SEHNR and CDR2 FQNEAQ (reference sequence). Trimming cost V 4 bases and J 5 bases, with 17 bases left between them. In DNA, the CDR3 is TGTGCCAGCAGCTACAAAGGAGGAGGGAAGGAGACCCAGTACTTC. It codes for CASSYKGGGKETQYF.

The sample holds many counts of this clonotype. CDR3 coding DNA: TGTGCCAGCAGCCACGCCCGGGGTGGGGGAACTGAAGCTTTCTTT. Its translation is CASSHARGGGTEAFF. V is TRBV5-6 and J is TRBJ1-1; D is possibly TRBD1 (5 bases). Germline CDR1 SGHDT, CDR2 YYEEEE. The CDR3 consists of 15 residues. Between the trimmed V and J ends, which lost 4 bases and 5 bases, there was a span of 18 bases. Full variable domain (outside the CDR3, taken from reference TRBV5-6 and TRBJ1-1): DAGVTQSPTHLIKTRGQQVTLRCSPKSGHDTVSWYQQALGQGPQFIFQYYEEEERQRGNFPDRFSGHQFPNYSSELNVNALLLGDSALYLCASSHARGGGTEAFFGQGTRLTVV.

The chain employs TRBV5-4 and TRBJ2-1, with D possibly TRBD2 on 7 matching bases. This CDR3 spans 15 amino acids. CDR1 is SGHNT and CDR2 is YYREEE in the germline V gene (reference sequence). V lost 0 bases to trimming and J lost 7 bases, with 14 bases between them. The CDR3 is CASSLVGGLGNEQFF. The CDR3 nucleotides are TGTGCCAGCAGCTTGGTCGGGGGGCTAGGTAATGAGCAGTTCTTC.

This clonotype was detected ten times or more. Written as DNA, the CDR3 is TGTGCCAGCAGTGAAGCAAGGACAGGGTACGAGCAGTACTTC. The encoded protein is CASSEARTGYEQYF. The chain employs TRBV6-1 and TRBJ2-7; 8 nucleotides align to TRBD1. CDR3 size: 14 residues. The germline V gene encodes CDR1 MNHNS and CDR2 SASEGT. Trimming at V came to 0 bases and at J to 4 bases, leaving 2 bases not matched to a gene.

This clonotype has more than one count but fewer than ten. This may come from a read error, since a much larger clone is one base off. DNA of the CDR3: TGTGCCAGCAGCCATAGCCAAGAGACCCAGTACTTC. Its translation is CASSHSQETQYF. The genes are TRBV3-1 and TRBJ2-5, with D hard to call. Germline V gives CDR1 LGHDT, CDR2 YNNKEL (reference sequence). The CDR3 covers 12 residues. Trimming took off 3 bases at V and 1 base at J, with 3 bases between the two ends.

This clonotype was seen repeatedly, ten times or more. The V call is TRBV7-9, the J call TRBJ2-1, with D unresolved. CDR1 and CDR2 from the germline V gene are SEHNR and FQNEAQ (reference sequence). V shed 5 bases and J shed 0 bases, with 8 bases lying between them. The CDR3 is 14 amino acids. The CDR3 protein is CASSRQSSYNEQFF. CDR3 DNA sequence: TGTGCCAGCAGCCGTCAAAGCTCCTACAATGAGCAGTTCTTC.

This clonotype was picked up many times. This chain links TRBV24-1 with TRBJ2-3; 13 bases agree with TRBD2. This CDR3 has 19 amino acids. Germline assignment: CDR1 KGHDR and CDR2 SFDVKD. V lost 0 bases, J lost 4 bases, and 9 bases stayed unmatched. DNA of the CDR3: TGTGCCACCAGTGATTTGCCGGTCGGACTAGCGGGAGTAGCAGATACGCAGTATTTT. Amino acids: CATSDLPVGLAGVADTQYF.

As concerns this clonotype: This may come from a read error, since a much larger clone is one base off. The rearrangement links TRBV28 to TRBJ2-2, with D possibly matching TRBD1 (5 bases). The end of the DNA fits TRBJ1-1 better, so the J call may be wrong. CDR1 MDHEN and CDR2 SYDVKM come from the germline V gene. The CDR3 is 12 amino acids. DNA for the CDR3: TGTGCCACCCGGGACCCGGACACTGGAGCTTTCTTT. Translated: CATRDPDTGAFF.

The V call is TRBV3-1, the J call TRBJ2-6; D uncertain. Germline V gene data show CDR1 as LGHDT and CDR2 as YNNKEL (reference sequence). V was clipped by 1 base and J by 0 bases, with 7 bases between them. This CDR3 region has 16 residues. The CDR3 DNA is TGTGCCAGCAGCCAAGGTTGGAGCTCTGGGGCCAACGTCCTGACTTTC. Encoded protein: CASSQGWSSGANVLTF.

V is TRBV6-1 and J is TRBJ2-2; 7 nucleotides agree with TRBD2. The ends lost 1 base at V and 6 bases at J; junction bases unmatched: 8. CDR3 size: 16 residues. CDR1 is MNHNS, CDR2 SASEGT, per germline. The CDR3 bases are TGTGCCAGCAGTGAAGTCGGACTAGTTGTTGCCGGGGAGCTGTTTTTT. This gives the protein CASSEVGLVVAGELFF.

This clonotype occurred many times. The CDR3 is CASRVDRASYNEQFF. The CDR3 region has the DNA TGTGCCAGCAGGGTCGACAGGGCCTCCTACAATGAGCAGTTCTTC. The V call is TRBV2, the J call TRBJ2-1; 7 positions match TRBD1. V lost 6 bases and J lost 0; bases outside the gene matches: 5. The germline gives CDR1 SNHLY, CDR2 FYNNEI. This CDR3 is 15 amino acids long.

This clonotype was found many times. J is TRBJ2-7 and V is TRBV3-1; D is unclear. The V end was cut by 3 bases, the J end by 7 bases, with 16 bases between. The CDR3 extends over 14 amino acids. Germline CDR1 is LGHDT and CDR2 is YNNKEL (reference sequence). The chain's CDR3 is CASSQGRFAWEQYF. The DNA for the CDR3 is TGTGCCAGCAGCCAGGGCCGCTTTGCTTGGGAGCAGTACTTC.

Many counts were recorded for this clonotype. CDR3 nucleotide sequence: TGCAGTGCTAGAATTTCATCGGGGCCAACGGATTCACCCCTCCACTTT. It yields the protein CSARISSGPTDSPLHF. The genes are TRBV20-1 and TRBJ1-6; D is possibly TRBD1 (5 bases). V shed 2 bases and J shed 8 bases, with 19 bases lying between them. The germline V gene has CDR1 DFQATT and CDR2 SNEGSKA (reference sequence). The CDR3 totals 16 residues.

This clonotype appeared many times. This rearrangement joins TRBV12-3 or TRBV12-4 to TRBJ1-5; 7 positions agree with TRBD1. The CDR3 totals 15 residues. V shed 6 bases, J shed 1 base, and the junction held 6 bases outside the gene matches. In DNA, the CDR3 is TGTGCCAGCAGGACAGGGATTCTGAGCAATCAGCCCCAGCATTTT. It encodes CASRTGILSNQPQHF.

A word on this clonotype: Possible read error: a much larger clone is one base away. The genes are TRBV15 and TRBJ2-2; D is unresolved. This CDR3 is 15 amino acids long. Per the germline V gene, CDR1 is LNHNV and CDR2 is YYDKDF (reference sequence). Trimming pared 0 bases from V and 1 base from J, leaving 6 bases between. The CDR3 is CATSRDRRNTGELFF. Written as DNA, the CDR3 is TGTGCCACCAGCAGAGATAGGCGGAACACCGGGGAGCTGTTTTTT.

The rearrangement links TRBV19 to TRBJ2-1; D unresolved. CDR1 is LNHDA, CDR2 SQIVND, per germline (reference sequence). The V end was cut by 5 bases, the J end by 8 bases, with 13 bases between. The CDR3 loop spans 13 amino acids. Here the CDR3 reads CASSVGSHDEQFF. In DNA, the CDR3 is TGTGCCAGTAGTGTCGGATCGCACGATGAGCAGTTCTTC. Drawing the rest from reference TRBV19 and TRBJ2-1, the complete variable domain is DGGITQSPKYLFRKEGQNVTLSCEQNLNHDAMYWYRQDPGQGLRLIYYSQIVNDFQKGDIAEGYSVSREKKESFPLTVTSAQKNPTAFYLCASSVGSHDEQFFGPGTRLTVL.